This TCR beta chain was recovered during a study of blood T cell repertoires in COVID-19. Turning to the study itself: The samples span acute and convalescent COVID-19 from the United States, Italy and Spain. The analysed material was cDNA or gDNA that came from T cells, B-cell-depleted T cells, or PBMCs.

Study processing details: By means of reference gene primer amplification, nucleated cell counts were estimated. The protocol was immunoSEQ multiplex PCR, while the TCRdb copy is restricted to in-frame clones and leaves out a portion. V, J and clone size are taken as reported in that table, and D and trimming were inferred from the DNA itself. The table lists roughly 63,000 clones, around 73% of them singletons, with approximately 12% in the top ten. The CDR3 length is 13 residues. V was cut by 3 bases and J by 8 bases, with 11 bases left in between. From germline, CDR1 is DFQATT and CDR2 SNEGSKA (reference sequence).

V and J are TRBV20-1 and TRBJ1-6, with D possibly matching TRBD1 (5 bases). The TCR sequence derives from an elderly man with acute or convalescent COVID-19. The sequencing input was peripheral blood. The CDR3 region is CSASSGGDSPLHF. The DNA for the CDR3 is TGCAGTGCTAGTAGCGGGGGGGATTCACCCCTCCACTTT.